A single TCR beta chain is shown here with its context. The data were obtained in a study of cytomegalovirus exposure and HLA in healthy donors. Looking at the study overall: Earlier findings included more than 95 million unique TCR beta sequences obtained from 150 million to 200 million T cells.

The PCR used 60 Vbeta and 13 Jbeta primers. Repertoires were generated with immunoSEQ multiplex PCR, while TCRdb's copy carries only in-frame clones and drops some. Among 65,000 to 95,000 clones listed, roughly 71% were seen once. There are 14 residues in the CDR3. The V and J ends lost 2 bases and 4 bases respectively, with 12 bases between them. CDR1 and CDR2 (germline): MNHNY, SVGAGI (reference sequence). The sequencing input was PBMCs. V gene TRBV6-6 combines with J gene TRBJ2-7, with D possibly TRBD2 on 6 matching bases. The TCR sequence derives from a man aged 65-85 years in good health and CMV-seronegative. The CDR3 nucleotides read TGTGCCAGCAGTTACGCGGGGCTTGGGTACGAGCAGTACTTC. Protein: CASSYAGLGYEQYF.